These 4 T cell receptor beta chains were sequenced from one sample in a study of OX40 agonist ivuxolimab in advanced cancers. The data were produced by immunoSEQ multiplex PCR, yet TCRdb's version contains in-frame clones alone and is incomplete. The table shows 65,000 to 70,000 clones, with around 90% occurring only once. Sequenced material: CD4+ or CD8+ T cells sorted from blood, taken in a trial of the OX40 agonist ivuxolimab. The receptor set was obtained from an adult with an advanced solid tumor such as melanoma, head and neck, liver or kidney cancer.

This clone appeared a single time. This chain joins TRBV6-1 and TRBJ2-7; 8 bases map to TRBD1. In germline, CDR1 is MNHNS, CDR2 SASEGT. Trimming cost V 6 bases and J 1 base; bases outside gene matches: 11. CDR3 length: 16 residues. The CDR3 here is CASRERTGLSSYEQYF. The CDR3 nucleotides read TGTGCCAGCAGAGAAAGGACAGGGCTTTCTTCCTACGAGCAGTACTTC.

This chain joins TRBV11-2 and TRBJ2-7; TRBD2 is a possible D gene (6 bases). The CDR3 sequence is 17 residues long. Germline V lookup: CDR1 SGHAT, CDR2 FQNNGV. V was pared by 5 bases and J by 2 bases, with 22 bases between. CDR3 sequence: CASSRSPSAGPAYEQYF. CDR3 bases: TGTGCCAGCAGCCGTAGCCCCTCGGCGGGACCCGCCTACGAGCAGTACTTC.

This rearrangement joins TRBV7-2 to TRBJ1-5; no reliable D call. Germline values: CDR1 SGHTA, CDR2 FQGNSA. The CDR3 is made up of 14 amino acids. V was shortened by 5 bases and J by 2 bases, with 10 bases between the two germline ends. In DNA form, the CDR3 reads TGTGCCAGCAGCCTCGTACCGGGCAATCAGCCCCAGCATTTT. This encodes CASSLVPGNQPQHF.

CDR3 nucleotides: TGCGCCAGCAGTGAGCCCCGGGCGGGGGATGGCTACGAGCAGTACTTC. It codes for CASSEPRAGDGYEQYF. The chain links TRBV10-1 to TRBJ2-7; 7 bases are a match to TRBD2. Germline V lookup: CDR1 WNHNN, CDR2 SYGVQD (reference sequence). The V gene end was trimmed by 2 bases and the J gene end by 3 bases; junction bases not matched to a gene: 10. CDR3 size: 16 residues.